The 21 T cell receptor beta chains in this list originate from one sample, sequenced in a study of OX40 agonist ivuxolimab in advanced cancers. Measured with immunoSEQ multiplex PCR; TCRdb has only the in-frame clones, and not every one. The sample holds some 83,000 clones, over 90% seen once. The input for sequencing was CD4+ or CD8+ T cells sorted from blood, taken in a trial of the OX40 agonist ivuxolimab. These receptors all come from an adult with an advanced solid tumor such as melanoma, head and neck, liver or kidney cancer.

The V and J genes are TRBV7-9 and TRBJ1-1; D is ambiguous. The CDR3 sequence is 14 residues long. V shed 1 base and J shed 4 bases, with 10 bases lying between them. Germline V gene lookup returns CDR1 SEHNR and CDR2 FQNEAQ (reference sequence). In DNA form, the CDR3 reads TGTGCCAGCAGCTTAGGAGAGGCCGGCACTGAAGCTTTCTTT. Its translation is CASSLGEAGTEAFF.

The rearrangement uses TRBV5-1 and TRBJ2-3; no clear D. Trimming removed 0 bases from V and 7 bases from J, with 12 bases in between. The CDR3 sequence is 14 residues long. Germline V gene data show CDR1 as SGHRS and CDR2 as YFSETQ. CDR3 sequence reads: CASSLEIGRNTQYF. The CDR3 nucleotides read TGCGCCAGCAGCTTGGAAATAGGTCGGAATACGCAGTATTTT.

This chain joins TRBV5-1 and TRBJ2-1; D remains ambiguous. Deletions cut 0 bases from V and 8 bases from J, with 6 bases between. Germline CDR1 and CDR2: SGHRS and YFSETQ. The CDR3 runs to 12 residues. The CDR3 bases are TGCGCCAGCAGCTTGGTAGGGTATGAGCAGTTCTTC. This sequence encodes CASSLVGYEQFF. Drawing the rest from reference TRBV5-1 and TRBJ2-1, the complete variable domain is KAGVTQTPRYLIKTRGQQVTLSCSPISGHRSVSWYQQTPGQGLQFLFEYFSETQRNKGNFPGRFSGRQFSNSRSEMNVSTLELGDSALYLCASSLVGYEQFFGPGTRLTVL.

The chain employs TRBV6-5 and TRBJ1-5, with D maybe TRBD1 (6 bases). Germline CDR1 is MNHEY and CDR2 is SVGAGI. The CDR3 runs to 13 residues. Trimming pared 2 bases from V and 7 bases from J, leaving 9 bases between. The CDR3 protein is CASSYGRGQPQHF. The CDR3 nucleotides read TGTGCCAGCAGTTACGGCAGGGGACAGCCCCAGCATTTT.

The V call is TRBV5-1, the J call TRBJ2-5, with a possible D match to TRBD1 (6 bases). V was clipped by 4 bases and J by 2 bases, with 12 bases between them. Germline CDR1 reads SGHRS; CDR2 reads YFSETQ. This CDR3 is built from 14 residues. DNA of the CDR3: TGCGCCAGCAGCCTTGGACAGAGACAAGAGACCCAGTACTTC. Translation gives CASSLGQRQETQYF.

This clone was recorded only once. This chain links TRBV6-6 with TRBJ1-2, with TRBD1 matching 9 bases. This CDR3 is built from 14 residues. From germline, CDR1 is MNHNY and CDR2 SVGAGI (reference sequence). The J segment lost 6 bases and the V segment lost 7 bases, leaving 9 bases of the junction unmatched. CDR3 nucleotides: TGTGCCAGCAAGCCGGGACAGGGTACAGATGGCTACACCTTC. It translates to CASKPGQGTDGYTF.

The V call is TRBV6-5, the J call TRBJ2-7; perhaps D is TRBD1 or TRBD2 (5 bases each). The CDR3 spans 13 residues. Germline V lookup: CDR1 MNHEY, CDR2 SVGAGI. V shed 7 bases and J shed 6 bases, with 16 bases lying between them. CDR3 DNA sequence: TGTGCCAGCACCATGGGGGAATTGGGCGAGCAGTACTTC. Its protein is CASTMGELGEQYF.

As DNA, the CDR3 is TGTGCCAGCAGCTTAAGGGGGGCGACAGATACGCAGTATTTT. This encodes CASSLRGATDTQYF. The chain has TRBV11-2 and TRBJ2-3; perhaps D is TRBD1 or TRBD2 (6 bases each). The germline V gene encodes CDR1 SGHAT and CDR2 FQNNGV. This CDR3 is 14 amino acids long. V dropped 2 bases and J dropped 3 bases, with 9 bases sitting between them.

This chain connects TRBV15 to TRBJ2-7, with 9 bases aligning to TRBD1. The germline V gene encodes CDR1 LNHNV and CDR2 YYDKDF (reference sequence). This CDR3 is built from 17 residues. V lost 4 bases, J lost 4 bases, and 14 bases stayed unmatched. The CDR3 DNA is TGTGCCACCAGCACCTCATCCGGGGACAGGGTTTGGTACGAGCAGTACTTC. Translating it yields CATSTSSGDRVWYEQYF.

This chain uses TRBV27 with TRBJ2-5; D assignment may be TRBD1 or TRBD2 (5 bases each). Per the germline V gene, CDR1 is MNHEY and CDR2 is SMNVEV (reference sequence). Trimming took 5 bases from V and 4 from J, leaving 14 bases between them. The CDR3 contains 14 residues. CDR3 loop: CASSSGLGTETQYF. The CDR3 coding sequence is TGTGCCAGCAGTAGCGGACTCGGGACAGAGACCCAGTACTTC.

J is TRBJ1-1 and V is TRBV6-5; D is unresolved. Trimming took off 5 bases at V and 2 bases at J, with 6 bases between the two ends. The CDR3 loop spans 12 amino acids. Germline values: CDR1 MNHEY, CDR2 SVGAGI. CDR3 residues: CASSRLNTEAFF. CDR3 DNA sequence: TGTGCCAGCAGTCGACTTAACACTGAAGCTTTCTTT.

This clone was counted once. V gene TRBV29-1 combines with J gene TRBJ1-2, with 9 positions matching TRBD1. Trimming removed 5 bases from V and 6 bases from J; junction bases left unmatched: 10. The CDR3 spans 14 residues. Germline CDR1 SQVTM, CDR2 ANQGSEA. The CDR3 here is CSVYTGGADDGYTF. The DNA for the CDR3 is TGCAGCGTTTATACAGGGGGCGCGGATGATGGCTACACCTTC.

The chain joins TRBV7-8 to TRBJ2-2, with TRBD2 as a possible D gene (5 bases). This CDR3 is 16 amino acids long. The germline V gene encodes CDR1 SGHVS and CDR2 FQNEAQ. V lost 7 bases and J 0 bases, leaving 15 bases between the germline ends. CDR3 loop: CASKFRGFSNTGELFF. The CDR3 nucleotides read TGTGCCAGCAAATTCCGAGGGTTTTCGAACACCGGGGAGCTGTTTTTT.

The V and J genes are TRBV6-5 and TRBJ2-5, with D possibly matching TRBD1 (6 bases). V gave up 8 bases and J gave up 2 bases, with 15 bases separating them. CDR1 and CDR2 (germline): MNHEY, SVGAGI. The CDR3 spans 14 residues. The CDR3, as DNA: TGTGCCAGCGGGTTACAGGGATATCAAGAGACCCAGTACTTC. Translating gives CASGLQGYQETQYF.

V gene TRBV4-1 combines with J gene TRBJ2-1, with unresolved D. The CDR3 runs 16 residues. Trimming cost V 4 bases and J 2 bases, with 15 bases left between them. In germline, CDR1 is MGHRA, CDR2 YSYEKL. The CDR3 region has the DNA TGCGCCAGCAGCCTAGGGCGTGTCGGCCCCTACAATGAGCAGTTCTTC. Encoded protein: CASSLGRVGPYNEQFF.

The rearrangement joins TRBV11-2 to TRBJ1-1; 9 bases line up with TRBD1. The ends lost 6 bases at V and 8 bases at J; junction bases unmatched: 4. Germline V gene data show CDR1 as SGHAT and CDR2 as FQNNGV. This CDR3 spans 12 amino acids. This CDR3 reads CASSPGTGEAFF. The CDR3 DNA reads as TGTGCCAGCAGTCCCGGGACAGGGGAAGCTTTCTTT.

V gene TRBV9 combines with J gene TRBJ1-5; D call uncertain. Germline V CDR1 and CDR2: SGDLS, YYNGEE. With 3 bases removed from V and 5 bases from J, the gap between germline ends came to 9 bases. The CDR3 is made up of 13 amino acids. DNA of the CDR3: TGTGCCAGCAGCGAGGTCCCCGATCAGCCCCAGCATTTT. Encoded protein: CASSEVPDQPQHF.

V and J are TRBV30 and TRBJ2-6; D gene uncertain. V was pared by 3 bases and J by 1 base, with 16 bases between. The germline CDR1 and CDR2 sequences are GTSNPN and SVGIG (reference sequence). The length of the CDR3 is 17 residues. The CDR3 reads CAWRDLQESSGANVLTF. In DNA form, the CDR3 reads TGTGCCTGGAGGGACCTTCAAGAATCGTCTGGGGCCAACGTCCTGACTTTC. The full variable domain, its missing parts supplied by reference TRBV30 and TRBJ2-6, is SQTIHQWPATLVQPVGSPLSLECTVEGTSNPNLYWYRQAAGRGLQLLFYSVGIGQISSEVPQNLSASRPQDRQFILSSKKLLLSDSGFYLCAWRDLQESSGANVLTFGAGSRLTVL.

V usage is TRBV27 and J usage is TRBJ1-6; 8 bases align to TRBD1. The germline V gene has CDR1 MNHEY and CDR2 SMNVEV (reference sequence). This CDR3 has 19 amino acids. V trimming: 5 bases; J trimming: 0 bases; junction bases outside the gene matches: 12. In nucleotides, the CDR3 is TGTGCCAGCAGTGCAACAGGGGGGATTCCCTTCTCCTATAATTCACCCCTCCACTTT. This sequence encodes CASSATGGIPFSYNSPLHF.

The V and J genes are TRBV19 and TRBJ1-5; D gene uncertain. The CDR3 extends over 14 amino acids. Trimming shortened V by 5 bases and J by 3 bases, and 11 bases separated the two germline ends. Germline V gene lookup returns CDR1 LNHDA and CDR2 SQIVND (reference sequence). The CDR3 DNA sequence: TGTGCCAGTAGTCGGGCCGCTCTCAATCAGCCCCAGCATTTT. Translation gives CASSRAALNQPQHF.

This chain joins TRBV27 and TRBJ1-1; D is perhaps TRBD1 (6 bases). With 4 bases removed from V and 5 bases from J, the gap between germline ends came to 20 bases. The CDR3 extends over 16 amino acids. Germline CDR1 MNHEY, CDR2 SMNVEV (reference sequence). The CDR3 DNA sequence: TGTGCCAGCAGTTCCCCCTACGGGCAGGGGACGACTGAAGCTTTCTTT. Protein sequence: CASSSPYGQGTTEAFF.